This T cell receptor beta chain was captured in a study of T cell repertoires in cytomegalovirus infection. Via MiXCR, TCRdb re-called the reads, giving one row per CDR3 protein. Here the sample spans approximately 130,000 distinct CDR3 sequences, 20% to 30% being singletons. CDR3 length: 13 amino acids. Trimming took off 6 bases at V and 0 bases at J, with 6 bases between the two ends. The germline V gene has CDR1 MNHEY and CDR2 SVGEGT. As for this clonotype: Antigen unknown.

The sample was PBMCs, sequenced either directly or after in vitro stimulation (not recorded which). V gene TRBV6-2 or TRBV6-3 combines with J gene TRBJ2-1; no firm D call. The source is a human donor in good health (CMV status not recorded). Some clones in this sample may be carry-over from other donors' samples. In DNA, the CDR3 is TGTGCCAGCAGGGTTAGCTCCTACAATGAGCAGTTCTTC. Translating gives CASRVSSYNEQFF.